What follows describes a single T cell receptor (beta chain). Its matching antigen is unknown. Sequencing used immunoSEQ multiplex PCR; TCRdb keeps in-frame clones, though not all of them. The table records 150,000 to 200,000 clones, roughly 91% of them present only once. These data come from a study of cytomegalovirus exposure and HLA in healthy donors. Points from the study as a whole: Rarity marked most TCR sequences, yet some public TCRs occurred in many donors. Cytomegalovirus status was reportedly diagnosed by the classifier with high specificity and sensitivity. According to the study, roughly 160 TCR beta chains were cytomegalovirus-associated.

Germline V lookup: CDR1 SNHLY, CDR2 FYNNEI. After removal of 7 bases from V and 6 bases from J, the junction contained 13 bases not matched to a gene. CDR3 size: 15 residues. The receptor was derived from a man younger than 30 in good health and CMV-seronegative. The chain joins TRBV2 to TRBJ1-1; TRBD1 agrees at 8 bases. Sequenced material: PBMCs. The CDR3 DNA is TGTGCCAGCACTCAGACAGGGGCGTGGAAGTCTGAAGCTTTCTTT. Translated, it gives CASTQTGAWKSEAFF.